The 11 T cell receptor beta chains reported below all come from one sample, sequenced in a study of a mutant IDH1 vaccine in newly diagnosed glioma. The method was immunoSEQ multiplex PCR; TCRdb's version includes in-frame clones alone and lacks a portion of them. The sample records roughly 36,000 clones, over 75% being singletons. As for time point: week 23, last vaccination. The vaccine gave 300 ug of a 20-mer mutant IDH1 peptide subcutaneously per dose. For these receptors, no antigen is known. The sequencing used PBMCs, collected from a glioma patient whose treatment included an IDH1 peptide vaccine. These receptors originate from a man in his forties or fifties with glioma.

The count of this clone is one. V gene TRBV5-1 combines with J gene TRBJ2-4; 9 bases are a match to TRBD2. The V gene's germline CDR1 is SGHRS and CDR2 YFSETQ. CDR3 length equals 12 residues. After removal of 3 bases from V and 8 bases from J, the junction contained 0 bases not matched to a gene. CDR3 protein: CASSSSGDIQYF. The CDR3 coding sequence is TGCGCCAGCAGCTCTAGCGGGGACATTCAGTACTTC. Using reference TRBV5-1 and TRBJ2-4 for the parts outside the CDR3, the full variable domain is KAGVTQTPRYLIKTRGQQVTLSCSPISGHRSVSWYQQTPGQGLQFLFEYFSETQRNKGNFPGRFSGRQFSNSRSEMNVSTLELGDSALYLCASSSSGDIQYFGAGTRLSVL.

J is TRBJ2-2 and V is TRBV18; 9 nucleotides match TRBD1. The germline V gene has CDR1 KGHSH and CDR2 LQKENI. This CDR3 has 17 amino acids. The trim removed 3 bases at V and 4 bases at J, leaving 9 bases unmatched. CDR3 in DNA: TGTGCCAGCTCACCCGTACCTGGGACAGGGACCACCGGGGAGCTGTTTTTT. The encoded protein is CASSPVPGTGTTGELFF.

V is TRBV19 and J is TRBJ1-1; D might be TRBD1 (5 bases). Germline loops: CDR1 LNHDA, CDR2 SQIVND (reference sequence). This CDR3 is 15 amino acids long. V lost 4 bases and J lost 0, with 12 bases in between. The CDR3 sequence is CASSRGLGLNTEAFF. The DNA of the CDR3 is TGTGCCAGTAGTAGGGGCTTGGGTTTGAACACTGAAGCTTTCTTT.

The chain joins TRBV19 to TRBJ1-2, with D unclear. The CDR3 is made up of 14 amino acids. The V and J ends lost 3 bases and 8 bases respectively, with 16 bases between them. Germline lookup yields CDR1 LNHDA and CDR2 SQIVND (reference sequence). DNA of the CDR3: TGTGCCAGTAGTATTCGGACTCCCTGGGAAGGCTACACCTTC. Protein product: CASSIRTPWEGYTF.

The CDR3 nucleotides are TGTGCCAGCAGCCTTTGGGACAGGGTTAGCAATCAGCCCCAGCATTTT. Amino acid sequence: CASSLWDRVSNQPQHF. V and J are TRBV7-8 and TRBJ1-5; 9 nucleotides line up with TRBD1. J gave up 0 bases and V 5 bases, and 5 bases lay outside the gene matches. This CDR3 comprises 16 residues. CDR1 is SGHVS, CDR2 FQNEAQ, per germline.

The chain combines TRBV7-9 with TRBJ1-2, with 12 bases that match TRBD1. Trimming cost V 5 bases and J 2 bases; bases outside gene matches: 6. CDR1 is SEHNR, CDR2 FQNEAQ, per germline (reference sequence). CDR3 length: 16 amino acids. In DNA, the CDR3 is TGTGCCAGCAGCCCCGCGGGACAGGGGGCCAACTATGGCTACACCTTC. Translating it yields CASSPAGQGANYGYTF. Full variable domain (remainder filled in from reference TRBV7-9 and TRBJ1-2): DTGVSQNPRHKITKRGQNVTFRCDPISEHNRLYWYRQTLGQGPEFLTYFQNEAQLEKSRLLSDRFSAERPKGSFSTLEIQRTEQGDSAMYLCASSPAGQGANYGYTFGSGTRLTVV.

V and J are TRBV11-2 and TRBJ1-1; D might be TRBD1 (6 bases). Per germline, CDR1 SGHAT and CDR2 FQNNGV. The CDR3 has 14 amino acids. The V and J ends lost 6 bases and 5 bases respectively, with 16 bases between them. The CDR3 sequence is CASRTLGARTEAFF. Here the CDR3 DNA reads TGTGCCAGCAGAACCCTGGGGGCGAGGACTGAAGCTTTCTTT.

The chain carries TRBV4-2 and TRBJ1-2; TRBD1 is a possible D gene (6 bases). Germline-derived CDR1 and CDR2 are LGHNA and YNFKEQ. Deletions cut 0 bases from V and 3 bases from J, with 11 bases between. This CDR3 has 15 residues. Here the CDR3 reads CASSQDQRGDYGYTF. DNA for the CDR3: TGTGCCAGCAGCCAAGATCAGAGGGGGGACTATGGCTACACCTTC.

The CDR3 is CASSDRGGRQPQHF. The DNA for the CDR3 is TGTGCCAGCAGTGACAGAGGGGGCCGGCAGCCCCAGCATTTT. This rearrangement joins TRBV2 to TRBJ1-5; 7 positions match TRBD1. Germline loops: CDR1 SNHLY, CDR2 FYNNEI. The CDR3 spans 14 residues. The ends lost 3 bases at V and 7 bases at J; junction bases unmatched: 6.

V usage is TRBV27 and J usage is TRBJ1-2, with TRBD1 identical over 8 bases. This CDR3 comprises 13 residues. V gave up 8 bases and J gave up 5 bases; unmatched junction bases: 7. Germline-derived CDR1 and CDR2 are MNHEY and SMNVEV (reference sequence). The CDR3 nucleotides are TGTGCCAGCTCAGGGGGCGCTTGGTATGGCTACACCTTC. Its protein is CASSGGAWYGYTF.

The V and J genes are TRBV12-5 and TRBJ2-3; D unclear. The germline gives CDR1 LGHNT, CDR2 FRNRAP. The CDR3 runs 16 residues. The germline V and J ends were trimmed by 1 base and 7 bases, with 18 bases remaining between them. This chain's CDR3 is CASGLASDYVRNTQYF. The DNA of the CDR3 is TGTGCTAGTGGTTTGGCATCTGATTACGTAAGGAATACGCAGTATTTT.